These T cell receptor beta chains were read from a single sample in a study of blood T cell repertoires in COVID-19. Sequencing used immunoSEQ multiplex PCR; TCRdb keeps in-frame clones, though not all of them. The sample holds approximately 180,000 clones, approximately 85% seen once. Sample: peripheral blood. The source of these receptors is a human donor with active or convalescent COVID-19. The donor label of this sample is uncertain. Both conserved end residues are part of each CDR3. The D gene is left open where the match is weak. The size entry is marked missing in some rows and otherwise reads once, few, many or a size class.

j_gene	v_gene	d_gene	abundance	CDR3aa	CDR3nt
TRBJ2-5	TRBV2	TRBD1	-	CASAVRGRETQYF	TGTGCCAGCGCGGTTAGGGGGCGAGAGACCCAGTACTTC
TRBJ1-2	TRBV9	TRBD1	-	CASSLRTGLDYGYTF	TGTGCCAGCAGCTTAAGGACAGGGCTAGACTATGGCTACACCTTC
TRBJ2-5	TRBV13	TRBD1	-	CASSHTGTGGETQYF	TGTGCCAGCAGCCACACCGGGACAGGGGGAGAGACCCAGTACTTC
TRBJ2-2	TRBV9	-	few	CASSPFTGGRGELFF	TGTGCCAGCAGCCCCTTTACAGGTGGACGAGGGGAGCTGTTTTTT
TRBJ2-2	TRBV19	TRBD2	-	CASSIDQYQRGGTGELFF	TGTGCCAGTAGTATAGATCAATATCAGCGGGGGGGCACCGGGGAGCTGTTTTTT
TRBJ1-1	TRBV18	-	-	CASSPPVGALEAFF	TGTGCCAGCTCACCACCGGTGGGGGCCCTTGAAGCTTTCTTT
TRBJ2-2	TRBV13	TRBD2	-	CASSLRAGSGELFF	TGTGCCAGCAGCTTAAGAGCGGGATCCGGGGAGCTGTTTTTT
TRBJ1-1	TRBV7-8	-	-	CASSSGTFAEEAFF	TGTGCCAGCAGCTCCGGGACTTTTGCGGAAGAAGCTTTCTTT
TRBJ2-5	TRBV7-7	-	-	CASSVQGRETQYF	TGTGCCAGCAGCGTACAGGGCCGGGAGACCCAGTACTTC
TRBJ2-2	TRBV28	-	-	CASSCTGELFF	TGTGCCAGCAGCTGCACCGGGGAGCTGTTTTTT
TRBJ1-1	TRBV6-5	-	few	CASRLLANTEAFF	TGTGCCAGCAGACTATTAGCGAACACTGAAGCTTTCTTT
TRBJ2-7	TRBV4-1	TRBD2	-	CASSQDQDRGYTTSGSPYEQYF	TGCGCCAGCAGCCAAGATCAGGACAGGGGGTACACGACTAGCGGGAGTCCCTACGAGCAGTACTTC
TRBJ2-1	TRBV7-3	TRBD2	-	CASSSGGAGGHEQFF	TGTGCCAGCAGCTCCGGAGGGGCGGGGGGGCACGAGCAGTTCTTC
TRBJ1-2	TRBV6-1	-	-	CASSVGFIDRGGYGYTF	TGTGCCAGCAGTGTGGGGTTTATAGATAGGGGTGGTTATGGCTACACCTTC
TRBJ2-3	TRBV5-4	TRBD2	-	CASSLRGTLAGADTQYF	TGTGCCAGCAGCTTAAGGGGGACCCTAGCGGGAGCAGATACGCAGTATTTT
TRBJ1-6	TRBV10-3	-	-	CAIRDSSYNSPLHF	TGTGCCATCAGAGACAGCTCCTATAATTCACCCCTCCACTTT
TRBJ2-7	TRBV6-2/TRBV6-3	TRBD1	-	CASSLGQGTGSSYEQYF	TGTGCCAGCAGCCTCGGACAAGGGACAGGGTCCTCCTACGAGCAGTACTTC
TRBJ1-2	TRBV3-1/TRBV3-2	-	-	CASSQDYGYGYTF	TGTGCCAGCAGCCAAGATTACGGTTATGGCTACACCTTC
TRBJ2-1	TRBV4-3	TRBD2	-	CASSQDRGLAAYNEQFF	TGCGCCAGCAGCCAAGATCGGGGACTAGCGGCCTACAATGAGCAGTTCTTC
TRBJ1-4	TRBV28	-	once	CASSRTLPENEKLFF	TGTGCCAGCAGTCGGACACTTCCCGAGAATGAAAAACTGTTTTTT
TRBJ1-2	TRBV5-5	-	-	CASSLETAIYGYTF	TGTGCCAGCAGCTTGGAGACAGCTATCTATGGCTACACCTTC
TRBJ1-4	TRBV7-9	-	once	CASSFTANEKLFF	TGTGCCAGCAGCTTTACAGCAAATGAAAAACTGTTTTTT
TRBJ1-2	TRBV6-4	-	-	CASSVNAGYGYTF	TGTGCCAGCAGCGTCAACGCAGGATATGGCTACACCTTC
TRBJ2-7	TRBV5-6	TRBD2	-	CASSLEIAGTHEQYF	TGTGCCAGCAGCTTGGAGATAGCGGGAACCCACGAGCAGTACTTC
TRBJ2-3	TRBV27	TRBD1	-	CASSSLSRDRARDTQYF	TGTGCCAGCAGTTCACTTAGCAGGGACAGGGCTAGAGATACGCAGTATTTT
TRBJ1-1	TRBV25-1	TRBD1	-	CASSDPRGLTEAFF	TGTGCCAGCAGTGACCCCAGGGGGCTAACTGAAGCTTTCTTT
TRBJ1-6	TRBV27	-	once	CASKVRQGNSPLHF	TGTGCCAGCAAGGTTCGGCAGGGTAATTCACCCCTCCACTTT
TRBJ2-7	TRBV7-9	-	-	CASSLEGLAIGYEQYF	TGTGCCAGCAGCTTAGAAGGCCTAGCGATTGGGTACGAGCAGTACTTC
TRBJ2-2	TRBV12-5	TRBD2	-	CASSGLAVTGELFF	TGTGCTAGCTCGGGACTAGCGGTCACCGGGGAGCTGTTTTTT
TRBJ2-2	TRBV19	TRBD2	-	CASSTGGAGVTRELFF	TGTGCCAGTAGTACCGGCGGGGCGGGAGTGACCCGGGAGCTGTTTTTT
TRBJ2-5	TRBV24-1	-	-	CATSAPVGKTQYF	TGTGCCACCAGTGCTCCCGTCGGGAAGACCCAGTACTTC
TRBJ2-4	TRBV30	TRBD1	-	CAWSGSGQGILTLAKNIQYF	TGTGCCTGGAGTGGGTCCGGACAGGGGATTTTAACACTAGCCAAAAACATTCAGTACTTC
TRBJ2-5	TRBV7-6	TRBD2	-	CASSLGTSGKETQYF	TGTGCCAGCAGCTTAGGGACTAGCGGGAAGGAGACCCAGTACTTC
TRBJ2-1	TRBV2	TRBD2	once	CASIAGGRNEQFF	TGTGCCAGCATTGCGGGAGGTAGGAATGAGCAGTTCTTC
TRBJ1-1	TRBV5-4	-	-	CASSTGTGFEAFF	TGTGCCAGCAGCACAGGGACGGGGTTTGAAGCTTTCTTT
TRBJ1-2	TRBV28	-	-	CASSLWGEARGGYTF	TGTGCCAGCAGTTTATGGGGTGAGGCCAGAGGGGGCTACACCTTC
TRBJ2-3	TRBV7-3	TRBD2	-	CASSLGPGGLPSTDTQYF	TGTGCCAGCAGCTTGGGGCCGGGGGGGCTTCCCAGCACAGATACGCAGTATTTT
TRBJ1-3	TRBV2	-	-	CASTLSTASGNTIYF	TGTGCCAGCACCCTCTCGACAGCCTCTGGAAACACCATATATTTT
TRBJ2-3	TRBV19	-	-	CATAGGQTRSVTQYF	TGTGCCACCGCCGGTGGACAGACCCGGTCCGTTACGCAGTATTTT
TRBJ1-1	TRBV5-4	-	few	CASSLAWGLQQEAFF	TGTGCCAGCAGCTTGGCCTGGGGGCTCCAACAGGAAGCTTTCTTT
TRBJ2-1	TRBV29-1	TRBD1	-	CSVDTGASSYNEQFF	TGCAGCGTGGACACAGGGGCCAGTTCCTACAATGAGCAGTTCTTC